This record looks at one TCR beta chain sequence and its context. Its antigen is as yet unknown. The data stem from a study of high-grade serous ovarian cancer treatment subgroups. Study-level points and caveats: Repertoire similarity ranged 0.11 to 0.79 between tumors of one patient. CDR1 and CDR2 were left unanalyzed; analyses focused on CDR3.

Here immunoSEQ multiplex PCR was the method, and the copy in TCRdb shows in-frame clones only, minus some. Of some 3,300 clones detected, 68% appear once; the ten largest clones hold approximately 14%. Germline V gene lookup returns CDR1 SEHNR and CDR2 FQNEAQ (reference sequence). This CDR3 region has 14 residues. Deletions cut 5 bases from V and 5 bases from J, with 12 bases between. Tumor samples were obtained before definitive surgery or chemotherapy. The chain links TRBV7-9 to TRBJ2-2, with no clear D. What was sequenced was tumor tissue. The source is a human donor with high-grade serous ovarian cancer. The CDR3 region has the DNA TGTGCCAGCAGCCCAAGGTGGGCTACCGGGGAGCTGTTTTTT. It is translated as CASSPRWATGELFF.